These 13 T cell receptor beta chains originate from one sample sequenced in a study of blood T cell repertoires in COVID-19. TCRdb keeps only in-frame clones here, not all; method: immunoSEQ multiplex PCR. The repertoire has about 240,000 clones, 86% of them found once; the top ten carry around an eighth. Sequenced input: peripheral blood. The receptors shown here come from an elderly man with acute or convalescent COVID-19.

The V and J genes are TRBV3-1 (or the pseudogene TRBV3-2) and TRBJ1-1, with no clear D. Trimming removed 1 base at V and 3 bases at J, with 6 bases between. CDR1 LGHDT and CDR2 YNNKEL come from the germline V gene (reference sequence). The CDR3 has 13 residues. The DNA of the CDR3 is TGTGCCAGCAGCCAAGTCCCTGACACTGAAGCTTTCTTT. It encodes CASSQVPDTEAFF.

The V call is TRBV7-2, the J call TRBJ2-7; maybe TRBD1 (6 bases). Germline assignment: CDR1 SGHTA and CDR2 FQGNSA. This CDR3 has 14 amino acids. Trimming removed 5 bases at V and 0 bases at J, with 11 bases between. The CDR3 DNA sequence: TGTGCCAGCAGCCCCAGGGGAAGCTCCTACGAGCAGTACTTC. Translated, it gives CASSPRGSSYEQYF.

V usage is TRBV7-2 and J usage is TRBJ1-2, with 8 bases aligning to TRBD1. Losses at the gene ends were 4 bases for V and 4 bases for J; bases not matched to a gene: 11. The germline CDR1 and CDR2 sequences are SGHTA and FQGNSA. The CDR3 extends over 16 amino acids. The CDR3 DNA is TGTGCCAGCAGCTCCCCAACGGGACAGGCGAGCTATGGCTACACCTTC. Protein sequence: CASSSPTGQASYGYTF.

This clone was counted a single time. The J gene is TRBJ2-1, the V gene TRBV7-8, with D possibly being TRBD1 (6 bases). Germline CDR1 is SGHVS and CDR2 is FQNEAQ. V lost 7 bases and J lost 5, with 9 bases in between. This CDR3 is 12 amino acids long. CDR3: CASTRTDNEQFF. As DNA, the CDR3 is TGTGCCAGCACCCGGACAGACAATGAGCAGTTCTTC. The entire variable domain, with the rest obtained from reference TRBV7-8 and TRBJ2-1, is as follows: GAGVSQSPRYKVAKRGQDVALRCDPISGHVSLFWYQQALGQGPEFLTYFQNEAQLDKSGLPSDRFFAERPEGSVSTLKIQRTQQEDSAVYLCASTRTDNEQFFGPGTRLTVL.

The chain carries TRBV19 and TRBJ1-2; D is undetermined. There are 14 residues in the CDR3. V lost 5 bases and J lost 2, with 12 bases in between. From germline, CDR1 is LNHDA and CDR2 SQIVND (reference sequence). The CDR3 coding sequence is TGTGCCAGTAGTCTAGGCTCCGGGAACTATGGCTACACCTTC. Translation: CASSLGSGNYGYTF.

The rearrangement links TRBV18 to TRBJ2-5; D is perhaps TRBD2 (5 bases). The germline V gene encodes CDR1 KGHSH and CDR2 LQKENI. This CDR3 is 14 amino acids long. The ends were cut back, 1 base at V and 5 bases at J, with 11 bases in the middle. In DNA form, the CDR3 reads TGTGCCAGCTCACCACGGCAAGGACTGGAGACCCAGTACTTC. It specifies CASSPRQGLETQYF.

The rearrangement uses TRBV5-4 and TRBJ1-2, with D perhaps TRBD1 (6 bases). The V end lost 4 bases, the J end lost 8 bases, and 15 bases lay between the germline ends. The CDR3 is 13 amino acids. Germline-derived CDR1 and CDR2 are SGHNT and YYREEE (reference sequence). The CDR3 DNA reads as TGTGCCAGCAGCACCCCCAGGGGCGCCGGCTACACCTTC. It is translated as CASSTPRGAGYTF.

CDR3 region: CATNSRGLGNEKLFF. CDR3 sequence (DNA): TGTGCCACCAACAGTAGGGGCCTCGGTAATGAAAAACTGTTTTTT. The chain couples TRBV15 to TRBJ1-4; tentative D call: TRBD1 (5 bases). Germline V gene data show CDR1 as LNHNV and CDR2 as YYDKDF (reference sequence). The CDR3 consists of 15 residues. With 7 bases removed from V and 4 bases from J, the gap between germline ends came to 16 bases.

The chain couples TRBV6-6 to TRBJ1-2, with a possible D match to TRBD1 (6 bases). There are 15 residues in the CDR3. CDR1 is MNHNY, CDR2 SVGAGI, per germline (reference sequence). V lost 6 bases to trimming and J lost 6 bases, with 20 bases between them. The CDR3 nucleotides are TGTGCCAGCAGCCAACAGGGTCGGGTTACAGATGGCTACACCTTC. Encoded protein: CASSQQGRVTDGYTF.

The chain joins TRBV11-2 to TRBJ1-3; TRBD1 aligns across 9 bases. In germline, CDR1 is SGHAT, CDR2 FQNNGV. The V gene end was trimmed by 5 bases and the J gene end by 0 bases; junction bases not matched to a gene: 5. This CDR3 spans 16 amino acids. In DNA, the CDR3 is TGTGCCAGCAGCCCCACAGGGGGCGGCTCTGGAAACACCATATATTTT. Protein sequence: CASSPTGGGSGNTIYF.

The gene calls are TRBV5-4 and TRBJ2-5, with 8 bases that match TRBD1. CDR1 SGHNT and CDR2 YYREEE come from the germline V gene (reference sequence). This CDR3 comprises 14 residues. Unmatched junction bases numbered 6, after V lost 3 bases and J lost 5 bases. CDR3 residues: CASSSTGVGETQYF. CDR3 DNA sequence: TGTGCCAGCAGCTCGACAGGGGTGGGGGAGACCCAGTACTTC.

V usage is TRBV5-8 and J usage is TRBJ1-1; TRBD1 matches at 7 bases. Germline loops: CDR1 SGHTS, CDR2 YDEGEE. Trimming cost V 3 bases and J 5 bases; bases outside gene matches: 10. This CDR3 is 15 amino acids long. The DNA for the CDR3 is TGTGCCAGCAGCTATTACGGGACAGTCTCGACTGAAGCTTTCTTT. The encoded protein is CASSYYGTVSTEAFF. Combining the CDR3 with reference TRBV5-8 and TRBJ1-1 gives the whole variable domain EAGVTQSPTHLIKTRGQQATLRCSPISGHTSVYWYQQALGLGLQFLLWYDEGEERNRGNFPPRFSGRQFPNYSSELNVNALELEDSALYLCASSYYGTVSTEAFFGQGTRLTVV.

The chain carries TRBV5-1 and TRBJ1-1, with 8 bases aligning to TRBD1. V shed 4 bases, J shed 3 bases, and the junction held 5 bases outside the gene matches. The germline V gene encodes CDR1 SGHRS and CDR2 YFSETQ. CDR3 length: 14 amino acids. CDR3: CASSPGQGYTEAFF. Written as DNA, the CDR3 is TGCGCCAGCAGCCCCGGACAGGGATACACTGAAGCTTTCTTT.